The entry below gives a single TCR beta chain sequence along with its context. The antigen is undetermined. TCRdb independently ran MiXCR on the reads; one entry per CDR3 protein. The sample records about 360,000 distinct CDR3 sequences, around a sixth being singletons. The V gene's germline CDR1 is SGHVS and CDR2 FQNEAQ. This CDR3 comprises 12 residues. V lost 5 bases to trimming and J lost 5 bases, with 9 bases between them. This entry is derived from a study of T cell repertoires in cytomegalovirus infection. Study context: CMV infection plus the matching HLA type was flagged by public TCR beta signatures. Study results and caveats: Identification of carriers of CMV plus the relevant HLA was achieved through cumulative public TCR beta family frequency. The ex vivo response was dominated by HLA-C-restricted CMV-specific TCR beta clonotypes.

The chain uses TRBV7-8 and TRBJ1-1; the D is unclear. The sequence came from a human donor in good health (CMV status not recorded). Some clones in this sample may be carry-over from other donors' samples. Input material: PBMCs. The CDR3 loop is CASSPDWTEAFF. Written as DNA, the CDR3 is TGTGCCAGCAGCCCCGACTGGACTGAAGCTTTCTTT.